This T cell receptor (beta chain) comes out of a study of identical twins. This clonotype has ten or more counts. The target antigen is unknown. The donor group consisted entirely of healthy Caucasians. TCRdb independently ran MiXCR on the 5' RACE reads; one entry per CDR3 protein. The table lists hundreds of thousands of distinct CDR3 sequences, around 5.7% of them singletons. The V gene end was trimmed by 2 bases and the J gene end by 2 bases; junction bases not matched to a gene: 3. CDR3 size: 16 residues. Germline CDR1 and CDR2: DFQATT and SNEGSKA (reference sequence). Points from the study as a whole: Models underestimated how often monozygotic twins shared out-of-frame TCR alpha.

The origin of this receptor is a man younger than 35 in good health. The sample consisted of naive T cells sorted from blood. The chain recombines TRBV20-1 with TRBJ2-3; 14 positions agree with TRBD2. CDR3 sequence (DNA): TGCAGTGCTAGACCGACTAGCGGGAGGGTCACAGATACGCAGTATTTT. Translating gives CSARPTSGRVTDTQYF.